This record concerns one T cell receptor (beta chain) sequence. Its cognate antigen is unknown. This specimen belongs to a study of cytomegalovirus exposure and HLA in healthy donors. Generated by immunoSEQ multiplex PCR, the TCRdb table keeps only in-frame clones and is missing some. The top ten clones hold less than 3% of a sample with hundreds of thousands of clones, about 87% of them seen once. Findings and limits, study-wide: The finding came from a later analysis; first-cohort TCR clusters tended to co-occur in the roughly 110 validation repertoires.

This CDR3 contains 12 residues. The germline gives CDR1 SQVTM, CDR2 ANQGSEA. V lost 4 bases and J lost 6, with 12 bases in between. The specimen sequenced was PBMCs. The origin of this receptor is a young man in good health and CMV-seronegative. This chain uses TRBV29-1 with TRBJ1-2; D call uncertain. For the CDR3, the DNA is TGCAGCGTTGGGTCCGGGGTCGATGGCTACACCTTC. Translation gives CSVGSGVDGYTF.